These 27 T cell receptor beta chains share one sample of origin, sequenced in a study of cytomegalovirus exposure and HLA in healthy donors. PCR employed 60 Vbeta and 13 Jbeta primers. Assay: immunoSEQ multiplex PCR; the TCRdb copy retains only in-frame clones and omits some. The sample lists some 200,000 clones, approximately 70% occurring once. Sequencing was carried out using PBMCs. These receptors all come from a man aged 35 to 55 in good health and CMV-seropositive.

The chain has TRBV7-9 and TRBJ2-2; the D gene is possibly TRBD2 (6 bases). CDR3 length equals 13 residues. Germline lookup yields CDR1 SEHNR and CDR2 FQNEAQ (reference sequence). The ends were cut back, 8 bases at V and 1 base at J, with 8 bases in the middle. CDR3 nucleotides: TGTGCCAGCGGCGGGATGAACACCGGGGAGCTGTTTTTT. Amino acid sequence: CASGGMNTGELFF.

The chain uses TRBV6-6 and TRBJ1-5, with 9 bases identical to TRBD1. V lost 2 bases to trimming and J lost 7 bases; unmatched junction nucleotides: 3. Germline CDR1 and CDR2: MNHNY and SVGAGI (reference sequence). CDR3 length: 14 amino acids. The CDR3 DNA reads TGTGCCAGCAGTTACGGGACAGGGATCCAGCCCCAGCATTTT. Translating gives CASSYGTGIQPQHF.

The rearrangement links TRBV9 to TRBJ1-1; no clear D gene. CDR3 size: 15 residues. The V end was cut by 1 base, the J end by 4 bases, with 14 bases between. Germline V lookup: CDR1 SGDLS, CDR2 YYNGEE. CDR3 residues: CASSVLKGRGTEAFF. The DNA of the CDR3 is TGTGCCAGCAGCGTACTTAAAGGACGGGGCACTGAAGCTTTCTTT. Together with reference TRBV9 and TRBJ1-1, the CDR3 gives the full variable domain: DSGVTQTPKHLITATGQRVTLRCSPRSGDLSVYWYQQSLDQGLQFLIQYYNGEERAKGNILERFSAQQFPDLHSELNLSSLELGDSALYFCASSVLKGRGTEAFFGQGTRLTVV.

The gene calls are TRBV11-2 and TRBJ2-7, with 9 bases matching TRBD1. The ends lost 6 bases at V and 3 bases at J; junction bases unmatched: 9. Germline lookup yields CDR1 SGHAT and CDR2 FQNNGV. The CDR3 length is 15 residues. This chain's CDR3 is CASSQPGQGNYEQYF. CDR3 DNA sequence: TGTGCCAGCAGTCAGCCGGGACAGGGTAACTACGAGCAGTACTTC.

The V and J genes are TRBV5-1 and TRBJ2-1; D might be TRBD1 (6 bases). The germline V and J ends were trimmed by 5 bases and 6 bases, with 18 bases remaining between them. This CDR3 is 15 amino acids long. CDR1 SGHRS and CDR2 YFSETQ come from the germline V gene. CDR3 nucleotides: TGCGCCAGCAGTAAGACAGGCTCCACCACCAATGAGCAGTTCTTC. This codes for CASSKTGSTTNEQFF.

The chain joins TRBV29-1 to TRBJ2-2; D gene uncertain. Trimming shortened V by 4 bases and J by 4 bases, and 10 bases separated the two germline ends. This CDR3 is built from 13 residues. Looked up from germline, CDR1 is SQVTM and CDR2 is ANQGSEA. Here the CDR3 reads CSVGNKPTGELFF. The CDR3 nucleotides read TGCAGCGTTGGCAACAAACCCACCGGGGAGCTGTTTTTT.

J is TRBJ2-1 and V is TRBV5-4, with 12 bases fitting TRBD2. The CDR3 has 15 amino acids. Germline V gene lookup returns CDR1 SGHNT and CDR2 YYREEE (reference sequence). The J segment lost 6 bases and the V segment lost 0 bases, leaving 1 base of the junction unmatched. CDR3 region: CASSLGLAGANEQFF. CDR3 in DNA: TGTGCCAGCAGCTTGGGACTAGCGGGGGCCAATGAGCAGTTCTTC.

The chain employs TRBV11-2 and TRBJ2-3; TRBD2 aligns across 7 bases. Per germline, CDR1 SGHAT and CDR2 FQNNGV. V dropped 6 bases and J dropped 2; count of bases not matched to a gene: 8. The CDR3 has 15 amino acids. CDR3 nucleotides: TGTGCCAGCAGAAGAACCGGGACTAACACAGATACGCAGTATTTT. Translated, it gives CASRRTGTNTDTQYF.

The genes are TRBV4-2 and TRBJ2-5; 11 bases fit TRBD2. This CDR3 has 16 residues. From germline, CDR1 is LGHNA and CDR2 YNFKEQ. Losses at the gene ends were 0 bases for V and 4 bases for J; bases not matched to a gene: 4. The CDR3 is CASSQDMGTSGETQYF. The CDR3, as DNA: TGTGCCAGCAGCCAAGATATGGGGACTAGCGGAGAGACCCAGTACTTC.

The rearrangement links TRBV4-1 to TRBJ1-5; no clear D. Germline V gene lookup returns CDR1 MGHRA and CDR2 YSYEKL. Trimming took off 1 base at V and 8 bases at J, with 15 bases between the two ends. The CDR3 is made up of 15 amino acids. CDR3 region: CASSQGWQPEEPQHF. Written as DNA, the CDR3 is TGCGCCAGCAGCCAAGGGTGGCAACCTGAAGAGCCCCAGCATTTT.

The chain has TRBV5-1 and TRBJ2-1; weak D call: TRBD2 (6 bases). The V gene lost 0 bases and the J gene lost 10 bases, with 20 bases spanning the gap. The CDR3 is 16 amino acids. Germline V gene lookup returns CDR1 SGHRS and CDR2 YFSETQ. The CDR3 DNA reads as TGCGCCAGCAGCTTGGAGGGTCACTTGGCGGGGCGGGAGCAGTTCTTC. Its translation: CASSLEGHLAGREQFF.

In its sample, this clone was seen a few times. Here the CDR3 reads CASSATGNTIYF. In DNA form, the CDR3 reads TGTGCCAGCAGCGCGACAGGAAACACCATATATTTT. The chain carries TRBV7-9 and TRBJ1-3; no clear D. Germline values: CDR1 SEHNR, CDR2 FQNEAQ (reference sequence). The CDR3 length is 12 residues. V was trimmed by 5 bases and J by 4 bases, leaving 6 bases between them.

J is TRBJ1-5 and V is TRBV19, with D perhaps TRBD1 (5 bases). CDR3 length: 16 amino acids. V was shortened by 4 bases and J by 0 bases, with 13 bases between the two germline ends. In germline, CDR1 is LNHDA, CDR2 SQIVND (reference sequence). In DNA form, the CDR3 reads TGTGCCAGTAGTAAGGCGACAGATCTTAGCAATCAGCCCCAGCATTTT. This codes for CASSKATDLSNQPQHF.

This clone was picked up a small number of times. This rearrangement joins TRBV27 to TRBJ1-1, with 8 bases lining up with TRBD1. J lost 11 bases, V lost 5 bases, and 4 bases had no gene match. The germline V gene has CDR1 MNHEY and CDR2 SMNVEV (reference sequence). The length of the CDR3 is 11 residues. The CDR3 DNA reads TGTGCCAGCAGTCAGGGGGCTTGGGCTTTCTTT. As protein: CASSQGAWAFF.

The DNA of the CDR3 is TGCGCCAGCAGCCACTCCGCGGGGGGAAACACTGAAGCTTTCTTT. Its translation is CASSHSAGGNTEAFF. The chain is built from TRBV4-1 and TRBJ1-1; D may be TRBD1 (5 bases). Germline V gene data show CDR1 as MGHRA and CDR2 as YSYEKL. V was pared by 3 bases and J by 2 bases, with 13 bases between. The CDR3 extends over 15 amino acids.

The rearrangement uses TRBV7-9 and TRBJ1-5, with D unclear. The CDR3 spans 16 residues. The ends were cut back, 5 bases at V and 3 bases at J, with 17 bases in the middle. Germline CDR1 and CDR2: SEHNR and FQNEAQ (reference sequence). The CDR3 spells CASSPSGREYNQPQHF. For the CDR3, the DNA is TGTGCCAGCAGCCCCTCGGGGAGGGAGTACAATCAGCCCCAGCATTTT.

Points on this clone: Within the sample, other DNA sequences also encode this same CDR3. The rearrangement uses TRBV18 and TRBJ1-1; 7 nucleotides agree with TRBD1. The germline CDR1 and CDR2 sequences are KGHSH and LQKENI. This CDR3 has 13 residues. The trim removed 4 bases at V and 5 bases at J, leaving 4 bases unmatched. CDR3 in DNA: TGTGCCAGCTCACAGGGGGCAGGGACTGAAGCTTTCTTT. Translated, it gives CASSQGAGTEAFF.

The rearrangement joins TRBV5-1 to TRBJ1-2; 7 nucleotides agree with TRBD1. V trimming: 1 base; J trimming: 7 bases; junction bases outside the gene matches: 4. Germline CDR1 and CDR2: SGHRS and YFSETQ. The CDR3 is 13 amino acids. CDR3: CASSLTGDAGYTF. CDR3 sequence (DNA): TGCGCCAGCAGCTTGACAGGGGACGCTGGCTACACCTTC.

Comments on this clone: The same CDR3 also results from other DNA sequences found in this sample. The chain uses TRBV5-1 and TRBJ1-2; 7 nucleotides match TRBD1. This CDR3 comprises 14 residues. V dropped 2 bases and J dropped 2; count of bases not matched to a gene: 3. Per germline, CDR1 SGHRS and CDR2 YFSETQ. The CDR3 reads CASSFGTANYGYTF. The CDR3 nucleotides are TGCGCCAGCAGCTTTGGGACAGCCAACTATGGCTACACCTTC.

V gene TRBV6-5 combines with J gene TRBJ1-1, with D possibly TRBD1 on 5 matching bases. The germline V gene encodes CDR1 MNHEY and CDR2 SVGAGI. The CDR3 is 12 residues long. V shed 6 bases and J shed 3 bases, with 8 bases lying between them. CDR3 amino acids: CASRLTDTEAFF. The CDR3 DNA follows: TGTGCCAGCAGGCTGACAGACACTGAAGCTTTCTTT.

The rearrangement joins TRBV28 to TRBJ2-7; TRBD2 matches at 12 bases. Germline CDR1 reads MDHEN; CDR2 reads SYDVKM. Trimming took 1 base from V and 2 from J; bases not matched to a gene: 3. The CDR3 has 16 amino acids. CDR3 region: CASSLFPSGGAYEQYF. CDR3 sequence (DNA): TGTGCCAGCAGTTTATTCCCTAGCGGGGGGGCCTACGAGCAGTACTTC.

This clone was observed once. J is TRBJ1-1 and V is TRBV9; no firm D call. The CDR3 is 17 amino acids. Trimming removed 1 base at V and 4 bases at J, with 20 bases between. Germline-derived CDR1 and CDR2 are SGDLS and YYNGEE. The CDR3 reads CASSVNPRVIVLTEAFF. The CDR3 nucleotides read TGTGCCAGCAGCGTAAACCCCCGGGTTATCGTCCTCACTGAAGCTTTCTTT.

This clone has more than one count but fewer than ten. The chain carries TRBV6-1 and TRBJ2-3; 7 nucleotides line up with TRBD2. V gave up 1 base and J gave up 3 bases; unmatched junction bases: 4. The CDR3 sequence is 15 residues long. Germline V lookup: CDR1 MNHNS, CDR2 SASEGT. The CDR3 sequence is CASSEDHGRTDTQYF. As DNA, the CDR3 is TGTGCCAGCAGTGAAGACCACGGGAGGACAGATACGCAGTATTTT.

The rearrangement joins TRBV18 to TRBJ2-3; D remains unclear. The CDR3 has 12 residues. V shed 4 bases and J shed 4 bases, with 6 bases lying between them. Germline CDR1 reads KGHSH; CDR2 reads LQKENI. CDR3 DNA: TGTGCCAGCTCACAACTGGCAGATACGCAGTATTTT. It translates to CASSQLADTQYF.

The rearrangement links TRBV10-3 to TRBJ2-3; TRBD2 matches at 7 bases. This CDR3 has 18 residues. The V segment lost 4 bases and the J segment 0 bases; nucleotides outside the gene matches: 13. Germline loops: CDR1 ENHRY, CDR2 SYGVKD. In nucleotides, the CDR3 is TGTGCCATCAGTGGTCGACTAGCTAACTTAAAAAGCACAGATACGCAGTATTTT. This gives the protein CAISGRLANLKSTDTQYF.

The gene calls are TRBV5-8 and TRBJ2-4; no clear D gene. There are 13 residues in the CDR3. Germline V gene lookup returns CDR1 SGHTS and CDR2 YDEGEE. With 4 bases removed from V and 2 bases from J, the gap between germline ends came to 7 bases. The CDR3 DNA reads TGTGCCAGCAGCGGCGGATCCAAAAACATTCAGTACTTC. Its translation is CASSGGSKNIQYF.

CDR3: CASSRPSYEQYF. CDR3 coding DNA: TGTGCCAGCAGCCGTCCTTCCTACGAGCAGTACTTC. This chain links TRBV5-5 with TRBJ2-7; D gene unclear. The CDR3 has 12 residues. Germline V gives CDR1 SGHKS, CDR2 YYEKEE (reference sequence). The germline V and J ends were trimmed by 4 bases and 1 base, with 6 bases remaining between them. The full variable domain, its missing parts supplied by reference TRBV5-5 and TRBJ2-7, is DAGVTQSPTHLIKTRGQQVTLRCSPISGHKSVSWYQQVLGQGPQFIFQYYEKEERGRGNFPDRFSARQFPNYSSELNVNALLLGDSALYLCASSRPSYEQYFGPGTRLTVT.